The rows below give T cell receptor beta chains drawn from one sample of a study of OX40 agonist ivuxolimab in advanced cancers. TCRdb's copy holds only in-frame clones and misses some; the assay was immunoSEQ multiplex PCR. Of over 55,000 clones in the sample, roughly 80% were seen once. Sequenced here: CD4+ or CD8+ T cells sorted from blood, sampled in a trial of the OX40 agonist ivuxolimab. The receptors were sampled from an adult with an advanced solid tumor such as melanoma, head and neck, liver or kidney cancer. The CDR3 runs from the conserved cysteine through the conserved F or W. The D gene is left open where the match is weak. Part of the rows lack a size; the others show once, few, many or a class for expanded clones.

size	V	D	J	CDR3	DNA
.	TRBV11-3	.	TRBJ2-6	CASRQPGANVLTF	TGTGCCAGCAGGCAGCCAGGGGCCAACGTCCTGACTTTC
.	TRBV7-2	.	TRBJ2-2	CASSPGGKLFF	TGTGCCAGCAGCCCAGGTGGGAAGCTGTTTTTT
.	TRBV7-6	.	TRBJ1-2	CASSLGTNYGYTF	TGTGCCAGCAGCTTGGGGACGAACTATGGCTACACCTTC
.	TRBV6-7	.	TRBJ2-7	CASTLAEGKTYEQYF	TGTGCCAGCACTCTTGCAGAAGGGAAGACCTACGAGCAGTACTTC
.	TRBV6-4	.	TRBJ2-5	CTISGEETQYF	TGTACAATCTCAGGGGAAGAGACCCAGTACTTC
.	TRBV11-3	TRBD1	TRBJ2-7	CASSLDGQGYEQYF	TGTGCCAGCAGCTTAGACGGACAGGGCTACGAGCAGTACTTC
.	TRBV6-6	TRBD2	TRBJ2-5	CASSYQPSGKTQYF	TGTGCCAGCAGTTACCAGCCTAGCGGAAAGACCCAGTACTTC
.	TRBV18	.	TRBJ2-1	CASSIPYTALRLFNEQFF	TGTGCCAGCTCGATTCCATACACAGCCCTACGCCTTTTCAATGAGCAGTTCTTC
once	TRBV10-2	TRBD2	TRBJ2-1	CASSEGTSRYEQFF	TGCGCCAGCAGTGAAGGGACTAGTCGGTATGAGCAGTTCTTC
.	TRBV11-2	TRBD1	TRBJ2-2	CASSPPGTGDTGELFF	TGTGCCAGCAGCCCCCCCGGGACAGGGGACACCGGGGAGCTGTTTTTT
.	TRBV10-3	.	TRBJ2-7	CAISETGTYEQYF	TGTGCCATCAGTGAGACAGGGACCTACGAGCAGTACTTC
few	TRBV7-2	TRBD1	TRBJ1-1	CASSPRGTGARNTEAFF	TGTGCCAGCAGCCCTCGGGGGACAGGGGCCCGGAACACTGAAGCTTTCTTT
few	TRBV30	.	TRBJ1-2	CAWSVLGWGSGGYTF	TGTGCCTGGAGTGTACTCGGTTGGGGTTCGGGAGGCTACACCTTC
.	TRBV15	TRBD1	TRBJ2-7	CATSRPGQVSYEQYF	TGTGCCACCAGCAGACCCGGACAGGTCTCCTACGAGCAGTACTTC
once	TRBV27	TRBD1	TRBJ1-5	CATPQGGTGGFQPQHF	TGTGCCACCCCCCAGGGGGGAACAGGGGGCTTTCAGCCCCAGCATTTT
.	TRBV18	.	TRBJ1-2	CASSPFTGTNYGYTF	TGTGCCAGCTCACCATTCACAGGCACTAACTATGGCTACACCTTC
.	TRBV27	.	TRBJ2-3	CASTLRVGGLEGTDTQYF	TGTGCCAGCACCCTCCGGGTTGGGGGGCTTGAAGGCACAGATACGCAGTATTTT
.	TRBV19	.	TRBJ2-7	CASSSPDRSYEQYF	TGTGCCAGTAGCAGTCCTGACAGGTCCTACGAGCAGTACTTC
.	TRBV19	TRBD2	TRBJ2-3	CASSTPTSGRRDTQYF	TGTGCCAGTAGTACCCCCACTAGCGGGCGGCGGGATACGCAGTATTTT
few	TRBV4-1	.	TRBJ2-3	CASSRRGATGSTDTQYF	TGCGCCAGCAGCCGTAGGGGGGCGACAGGTAGCACAGATACGCAGTATTTT
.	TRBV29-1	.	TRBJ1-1	CSVAPTGNTEAFF	TGCAGCGTTGCCCCCACAGGAAACACTGAAGCTTTCTTT
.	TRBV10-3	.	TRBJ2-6	CAISESKVPGANVLTF	TGTGCCATCAGTGAGTCGAAAGTCCCTGGGGCCAACGTCCTGACTTTC
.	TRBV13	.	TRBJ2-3	CASSQRTMAVTDTQYF	TGTGCCAGCAGCCAGAGGACAATGGCGGTCACAGATACGCAGTATTTT
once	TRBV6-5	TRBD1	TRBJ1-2	CASSQQGFRYYGYTF	TGTGCCAGCAGTCAACAGGGGTTTCGGTACTATGGCTACACCTTC
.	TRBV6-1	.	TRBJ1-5	CATTQRNQPQHF	TGTGCCACCACCCAGAGAAACCAGCCCCAGCATTTT
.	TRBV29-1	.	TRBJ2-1	CSVEAIRASSYNEQFF	TGCAGCGTTGAAGCTATACGGGCTAGCTCCTACAATGAGCAGTTCTTC
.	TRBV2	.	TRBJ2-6	CASRRISGANVLTF	TGTGCCAGCAGGCGGATCTCTGGGGCCAACGTCCTGACTTTC
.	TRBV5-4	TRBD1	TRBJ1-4	CASSLGGTGRLKLFF	TGTGCCAGCAGCTTAGGGGGGACAGGGAGGTTAAAACTGTTTTTT
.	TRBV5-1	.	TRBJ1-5	CASSAEPGAHQPQHF	TGCGCCAGCAGCGCGGAGCCAGGGGCCCATCAGCCCCAGCATTTT
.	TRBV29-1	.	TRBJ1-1	CSVEAPRGAFF	TGCAGCGTTGAAGCTCCGCGCGGGGCTTTCTTT
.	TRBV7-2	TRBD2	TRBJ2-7	CASSRGGAGVREQYF	TGTGCCAGCAGCCGGGGGGGCGCGGGAGTACGGGAGCAGTACTTC
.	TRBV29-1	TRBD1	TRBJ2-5	CSVETGGAETQYF	TGCAGCGTCGAGACAGGGGGCGCCGAGACCCAGTACTTC
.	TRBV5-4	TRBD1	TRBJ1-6	CASSLEGDRYSPLHF	TGTGCCAGCAGCTTGGAAGGGGACAGATATTCACCCCTCCACTTT
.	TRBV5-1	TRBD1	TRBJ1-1	CASSFGDSTEAFF	TGCGCCAGCAGCTTTGGGGACAGCACTGAAGCTTTCTTT